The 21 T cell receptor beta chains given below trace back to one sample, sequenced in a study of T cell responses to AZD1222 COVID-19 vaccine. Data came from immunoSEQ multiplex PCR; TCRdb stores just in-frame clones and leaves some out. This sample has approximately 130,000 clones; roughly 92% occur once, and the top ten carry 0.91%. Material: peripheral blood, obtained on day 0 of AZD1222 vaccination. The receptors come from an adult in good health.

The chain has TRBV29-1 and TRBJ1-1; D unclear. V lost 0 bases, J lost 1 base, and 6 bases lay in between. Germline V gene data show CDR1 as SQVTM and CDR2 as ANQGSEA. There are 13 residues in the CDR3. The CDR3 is CSVEEMGNTEAFF. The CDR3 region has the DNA TGCAGCGTTGAAGAAATGGGGAACACTGAAGCTTTCTTT.

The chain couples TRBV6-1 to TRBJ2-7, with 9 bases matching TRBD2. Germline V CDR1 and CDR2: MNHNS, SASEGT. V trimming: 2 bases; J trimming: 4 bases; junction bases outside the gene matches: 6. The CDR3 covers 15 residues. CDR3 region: CASSEPAGGLYEQYF. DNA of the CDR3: TGTGCCAGCAGTGAACCAGCGGGGGGCCTATACGAGCAGTACTTC.

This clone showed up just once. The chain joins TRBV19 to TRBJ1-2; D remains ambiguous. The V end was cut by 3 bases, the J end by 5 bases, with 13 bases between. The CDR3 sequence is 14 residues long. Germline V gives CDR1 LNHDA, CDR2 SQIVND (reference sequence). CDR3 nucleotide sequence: TGTGCCAGTAGTATGGCGGGTTCCGTATATGGCTACACCTTC. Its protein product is CASSMAGSVYGYTF.

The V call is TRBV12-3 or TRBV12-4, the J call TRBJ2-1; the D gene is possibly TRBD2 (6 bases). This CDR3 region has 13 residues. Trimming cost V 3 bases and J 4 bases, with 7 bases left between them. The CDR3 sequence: CASSLGGYNEQFF. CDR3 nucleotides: TGTGCCAGCAGTTTGGGGGGTTACAATGAGCAGTTCTTC.

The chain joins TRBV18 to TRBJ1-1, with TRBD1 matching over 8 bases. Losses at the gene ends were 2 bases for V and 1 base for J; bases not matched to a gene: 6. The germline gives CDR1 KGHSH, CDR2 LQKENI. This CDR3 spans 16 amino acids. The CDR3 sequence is CASSPYTGQENTEAFF. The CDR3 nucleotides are TGTGCCAGCTCACCATACACGGGACAGGAGAACACTGAAGCTTTCTTT. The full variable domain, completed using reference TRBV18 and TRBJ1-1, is NAGVMQNPRHLVRRRGQEARLRCSPMKGHSHVYWYRQLPEEGLKFMVYLQKENIIDESGMPKERFSAEFPKEGPSILRIQQVVRGDSAAYFCASSPYTGQENTEAFFGQGTRLTVV.

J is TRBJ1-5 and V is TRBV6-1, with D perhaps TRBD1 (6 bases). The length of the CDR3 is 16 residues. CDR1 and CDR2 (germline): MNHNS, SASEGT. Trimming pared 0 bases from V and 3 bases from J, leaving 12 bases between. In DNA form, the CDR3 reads TGTGCCAGCAGTGAAGCGCACAGGGAAGACAATCAGCCCCAGCATTTT. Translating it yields CASSEAHREDNQPQHF.

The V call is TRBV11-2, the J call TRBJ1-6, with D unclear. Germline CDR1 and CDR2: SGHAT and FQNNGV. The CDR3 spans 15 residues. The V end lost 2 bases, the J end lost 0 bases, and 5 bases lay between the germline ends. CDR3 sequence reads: CASSLLSSYNSPLHF. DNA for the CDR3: TGTGCCAGCAGCTTATTGAGCTCCTATAATTCACCCCTCCACTTT. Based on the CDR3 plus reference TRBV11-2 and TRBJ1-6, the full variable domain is EAGVAQSPRYKIIEKRQSVAFWCNPISGHATLYWYQQILGQGPKLLIQFQNNGVVDDSQLPKDRFSAERLKGVDSTLKIQPAKLEDSAVYLCASSLLSSYNSPLHFGNGTRLTVT.

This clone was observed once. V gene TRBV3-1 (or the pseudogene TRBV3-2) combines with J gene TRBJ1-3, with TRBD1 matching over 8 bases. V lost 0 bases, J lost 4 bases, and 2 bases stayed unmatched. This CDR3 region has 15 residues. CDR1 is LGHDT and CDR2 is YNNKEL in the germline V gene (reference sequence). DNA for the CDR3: TGTGCCAGCAGCCAAGACAGGGGGCTGGGAAACACCATATATTTT. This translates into CASSQDRGLGNTIYF.

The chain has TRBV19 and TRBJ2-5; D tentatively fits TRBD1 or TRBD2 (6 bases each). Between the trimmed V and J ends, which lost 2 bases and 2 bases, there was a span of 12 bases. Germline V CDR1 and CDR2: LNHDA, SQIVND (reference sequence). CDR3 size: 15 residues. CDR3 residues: CASSISGGPQETQYF. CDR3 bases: TGTGCCAGTAGTATAAGTGGGGGGCCTCAAGAGACCCAGTACTTC.

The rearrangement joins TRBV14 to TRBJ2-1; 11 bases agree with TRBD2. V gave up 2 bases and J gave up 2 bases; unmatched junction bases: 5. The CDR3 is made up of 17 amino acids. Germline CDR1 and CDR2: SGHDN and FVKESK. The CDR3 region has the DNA TGTGCCAGCAGCCAACCTACTAGCGGGGGAACCTACAATGAGCAGTTCTTC. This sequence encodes CASSQPTSGGTYNEQFF.

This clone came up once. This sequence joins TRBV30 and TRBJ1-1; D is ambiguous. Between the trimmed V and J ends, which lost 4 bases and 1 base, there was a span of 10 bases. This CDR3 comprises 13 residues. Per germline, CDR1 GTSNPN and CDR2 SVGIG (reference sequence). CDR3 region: CAWKKQQNTEAFF. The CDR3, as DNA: TGTGCCTGGAAGAAGCAGCAGAACACTGAAGCTTTCTTT.

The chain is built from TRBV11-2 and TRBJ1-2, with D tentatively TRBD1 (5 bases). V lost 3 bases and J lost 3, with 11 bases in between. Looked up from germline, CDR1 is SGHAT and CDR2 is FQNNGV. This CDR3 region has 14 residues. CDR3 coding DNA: TGTGCCAGCAGCTTGGAGGGGAGGGACTATGGCTACACCTTC. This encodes CASSLEGRDYGYTF.

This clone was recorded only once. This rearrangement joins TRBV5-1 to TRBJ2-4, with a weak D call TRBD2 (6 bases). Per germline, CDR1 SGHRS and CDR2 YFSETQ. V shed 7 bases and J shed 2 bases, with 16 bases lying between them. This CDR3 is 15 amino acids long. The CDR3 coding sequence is TGCGCCAGCCCCTACGCGGGGCTGTCCAAAAACATTCAGTACTTC. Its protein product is CASPYAGLSKNIQYF.

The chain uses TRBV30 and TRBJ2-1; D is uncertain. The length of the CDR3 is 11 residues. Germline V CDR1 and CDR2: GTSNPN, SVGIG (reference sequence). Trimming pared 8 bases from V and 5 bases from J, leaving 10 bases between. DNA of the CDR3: TGTGCCCTGGGGATCCACAATGAGCAGTTCTTC. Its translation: CALGIHNEQFF.

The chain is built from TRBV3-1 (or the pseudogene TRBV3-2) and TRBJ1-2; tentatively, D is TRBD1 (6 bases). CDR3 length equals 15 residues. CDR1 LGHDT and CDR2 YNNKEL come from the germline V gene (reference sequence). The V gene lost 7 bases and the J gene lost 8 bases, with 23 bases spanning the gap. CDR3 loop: CASNSGPSGADGYTF. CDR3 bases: TGTGCCAGCAATTCGGGCCCCTCAGGGGCGGACGGCTACACCTTC.

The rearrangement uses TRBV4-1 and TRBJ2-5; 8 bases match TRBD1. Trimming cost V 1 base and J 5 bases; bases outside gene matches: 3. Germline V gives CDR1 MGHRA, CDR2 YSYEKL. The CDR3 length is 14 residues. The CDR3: CASSQGTGRETQYF. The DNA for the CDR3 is TGCGCCAGCAGCCAAGGGACAGGGAGGGAGACCCAGTACTTC.

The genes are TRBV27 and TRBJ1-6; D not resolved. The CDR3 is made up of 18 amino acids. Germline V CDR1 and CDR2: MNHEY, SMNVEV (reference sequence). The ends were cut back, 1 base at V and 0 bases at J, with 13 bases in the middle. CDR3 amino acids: CASSLLAGGDSYNSPLHF. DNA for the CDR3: TGTGCCAGCAGTTTATTGGCAGGAGGAGACTCCTATAATTCACCCCTCCACTTT.

The CDR3: CASSQGGGTSGRDNEQFF. CDR3 bases: TGTGCCAGCAGCCAAGGGGGAGGGACTAGCGGGAGAGACAATGAGCAGTTCTTC. The chain recombines TRBV3-1 (or the pseudogene TRBV3-2) with TRBJ2-1; TRBD2 matches at 14 bases. Trimming removed 1 base from V and 5 bases from J; junction bases left unmatched: 7. Germline V gene data show CDR1 as LGHDT and CDR2 as YNNKEL (reference sequence). There are 18 residues in the CDR3.

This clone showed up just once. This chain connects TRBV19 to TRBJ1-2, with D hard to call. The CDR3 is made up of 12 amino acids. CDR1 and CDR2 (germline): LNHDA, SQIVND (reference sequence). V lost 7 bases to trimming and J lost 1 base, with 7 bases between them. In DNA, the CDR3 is TGTGCCAGTATGCGGGGTAACTATGGCTACACCTTC. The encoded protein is CASMRGNYGYTF.

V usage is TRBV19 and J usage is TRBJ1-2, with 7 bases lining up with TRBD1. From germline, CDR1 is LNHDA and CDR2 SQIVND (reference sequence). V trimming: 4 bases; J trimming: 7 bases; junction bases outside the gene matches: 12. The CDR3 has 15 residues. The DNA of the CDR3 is TGTGCCAGTAGTAAGGACAGGCCCTTTCTCAGTGGCTACACCTTC. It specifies CASSKDRPFLSGYTF.

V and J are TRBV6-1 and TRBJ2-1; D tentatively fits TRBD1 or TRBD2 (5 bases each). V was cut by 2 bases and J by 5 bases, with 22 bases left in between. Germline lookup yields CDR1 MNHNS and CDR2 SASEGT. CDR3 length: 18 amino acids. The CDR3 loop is CASSERSQRGLRDNEQFF. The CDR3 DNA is TGTGCCAGCAGTGAACGCAGCCAGAGGGGCCTCAGGGACAATGAGCAGTTCTTC.